Following are 3 T cell receptor beta chains from one sample sequenced in a study of cytomegalovirus exposure and HLA in healthy donors. Method: immunoSEQ multiplex PCR; TCRdb's copy keeps in-frame clones and lacks some. The repertoire holds 300,000 to 450,000 clones, with 86% as singletons. The material sequenced was PBMCs. The receptors derive from a woman between 18 and 30 years old in good health and CMV-seronegative.

The chain recombines TRBV5-1 with TRBJ1-4, with TRBD1 matching over 9 bases. Germline-derived CDR1 and CDR2 are SGHRS and YFSETQ. With V trimmed by 0 bases and J by 7 bases, 4 bases remained unmatched. The CDR3 consists of 15 residues. The chain's CDR3 is CASSLEGTGFEKLFF. The CDR3, as DNA: TGCGCCAGCAGCTTGGAAGGGACAGGGTTTGAAAAACTGTTTTTT.

The rearrangement uses TRBV14 and TRBJ2-5, with TRBD2 as a possible D gene (6 bases). With 6 bases removed from V and 1 base from J, the gap between germline ends came to 12 bases. This CDR3 has 14 residues. Germline CDR1 SGHDN, CDR2 FVKESK. This CDR3 is CASRRGGTQETQYF. The CDR3 DNA follows: TGTGCCAGCAGGCGGGGCGGGACCCAAGAGACCCAGTACTTC.

J is TRBJ1-3 and V is TRBV5-1, with 7 bases aligning to TRBD1. J gave up 1 base and V 5 bases, and 21 bases lay outside the gene matches. The CDR3 consists of 20 residues. CDR1 is SGHRS, CDR2 YFSETQ, per germline. The CDR3 is CASSHPVGQQPDLSGNTIYF. The CDR3 region has the DNA TGCGCCAGCAGTCACCCCGTGGGACAGCAGCCGGATCTATCTGGAAACACCATATATTTT.